This T cell receptor beta chain derives from a study of OX40 agonist ivuxolimab in advanced cancers. Study as a whole: Cancers in dose escalation were hepatocellular, melanoma, renal cell and head and neck. Broader study findings: The average count of expanded clones was higher among CD8+ T cells than among CD4+. Both CD4+ and CD8+ T cell populations in blood had undergone clonal expansion by week 6 at 0.1 to 3.0 mg/kg. Those patients achieving a partial response at 0.1-3.0 mg/kg showed among the lowest clonal expansion.

On this clone: Its specificity is not known.

TCRdb keeps only in-frame clones here, not all; method: immunoSEQ multiplex PCR. The sample shows around 140,000 clones, 90% of them seen only once. The V end lost 4 bases, the J end lost 3 bases, and 18 bases lay between the germline ends. This CDR3 has 16 residues. CDR1 and CDR2 (germline): MDHEN, SYDVKM. This sequence originates from an adult with an advanced solid tumor such as melanoma, head and neck, liver or kidney cancer. The source material was CD4+ or CD8+ T cells sorted from blood, sampled in a trial of the OX40 agonist ivuxolimab. The rearrangement links TRBV28 to TRBJ1-1; a weak D match, TRBD1 (5 bases). The CDR3 DNA sequence: TGTGCCAGCAGTTCCGCGGGGGAAGGGGATCACACTGAAGCTTTCTTT. It codes for CASSSAGEGDHTEAFF.